This T cell receptor beta chain came from a study of blood T cell repertoires in COVID-19. Original handling: Nucleated cell number was recorded as an estimate derived from reference gene primer amplification. Sequenced by immunoSEQ multiplex PCR; TCRdb stores in-frame clones only, minus some. Clonal size and the V and J genes are those of that table, whereas D and trimming came from the DNA. Among about 68,000 clones, about nine tenths were seen once, and the ten largest hold roughly 8.7%. Germline assignment: CDR1 SGDLS and CDR2 YYNGEE. Trimming removed 6 bases from V and 3 bases from J, with 13 bases in between. This CDR3 has 14 residues.

This TCR came from a man aged 25 to 40 with acute or convalescent COVID-19. The sample taken for sequencing was peripheral blood. The chain is built from TRBV9 and TRBJ1-5, with a weak D call TRBD1 (5 bases). In nucleotides, the CDR3 is TGTGCCAGCAATACAGGTGATACCAATCAGCCCCAGCATTTT. It is translated as CASNTGDTNQPQHF.